One sample yielded the 14 T cell receptor beta chains listed below, sequenced in a study of T cell responses to AZD1222 COVID-19 vaccine. TCRdb keeps only in-frame clones here, not all; method: immunoSEQ multiplex PCR. The repertoire holds around 180,000 clones, 85% to 95% seen once, with around 1.5% in the top ten. The sequences come from peripheral blood, collected 28 days after the second AZD1222 dose. The receptor set was obtained from an adult who received the AZD1222 COVID-19 vaccine.

This clone was observed a few times. The V call is TRBV6-6, the J call TRBJ1-5; D ambiguous. Per germline, CDR1 MNHNY and CDR2 SVGAGI (reference sequence). Between the trimmed V and J ends, which lost 5 bases and 2 bases, there was a span of 19 bases. The CDR3 contains 17 residues. The CDR3 bases are TGTGCCAGCAGTCATAAACATAAGGGCGTGGGCAATCAGCCCCAGCATTTT. This gives the protein CASSHKHKGVGNQPQHF.

This clone was observed a few times. The V call is TRBV6-5, the J call TRBJ1-5; no clear D. The CDR3 runs 13 residues. Germline loops: CDR1 MNHEY, CDR2 SVGAGI. V lost 2 bases to trimming and J lost 7 bases, with 9 bases between them. This CDR3 is CASSYGIWQPQHF. Here the CDR3 DNA reads TGTGCCAGCAGTTACGGGATTTGGCAGCCCCAGCATTTT.

V usage is TRBV4-1 and J usage is TRBJ2-7, with D hard to call. The CDR3 has 13 residues. Trimming left V 0 bases short and J 4 bases short, with 7 bases between. CDR1 and CDR2 (germline): MGHRA, YSYEKL. CDR3 residues: CASSQEGNYEQYF. DNA of the CDR3: TGCGCCAGCAGCCAAGAGGGAAATTACGAGCAGTACTTC.

The chain is built from TRBV11-2 and TRBJ2-4, with 12 bases fitting TRBD2. Germline V gives CDR1 SGHAT, CDR2 FQNNGV. Trimming at V came to 6 bases and at J to 9 bases, leaving 9 bases not matched to a gene. The CDR3 totals 15 residues. The CDR3 sequence is CASSSSGRGVGIQYF. CDR3 DNA sequence: TGTGCCAGCAGTTCTAGCGGGAGGGGGGTTGGCATTCAGTACTTC.

This clone appeared a single time. The rearrangement links TRBV30 to TRBJ1-2; 9 nucleotides align to TRBD1. CDR1 is GTSNPN, CDR2 SVGIG, per germline (reference sequence). This CDR3 comprises 14 residues. V gave up 5 bases and J gave up 4 bases; unmatched junction bases: 8. The CDR3 bases are TGTGCCTGGGCACCCGGGACAGGGCTCTATGGCTACACCTTC. Its translation is CAWAPGTGLYGYTF.

The V and J genes are TRBV5-5 and TRBJ2-7; D not resolved. Germline V lookup: CDR1 SGHKS, CDR2 YYEKEE (reference sequence). The V end lost 4 bases, the J end lost 4 bases, and 18 bases lay between the germline ends. The CDR3 contains 15 residues. Written as DNA, the CDR3 is TGTGCCAGCAGCCGGTCTTCTGAGTCCGGTTACGAGCAGTACTTC. Translated: CASSRSSESGYEQYF. Complete variable domain (other parts from reference TRBV5-5 and TRBJ2-7): DAGVTQSPTHLIKTRGQQVTLRCSPISGHKSVSWYQQVLGQGPQFIFQYYEKEERGRGNFPDRFSARQFPNYSSELNVNALLLGDSALYLCASSRSSESGYEQYFGPGTRLTVT.

The chain joins TRBV10-3 to TRBJ1-3, with a tentative D call TRBD1 (6 bases). V was trimmed by 6 bases and J by 0 bases, leaving 9 bases between them. This CDR3 is built from 14 residues. In germline, CDR1 is ENHRY, CDR2 SYGVKD. CDR3 sequence reads: CAIRRDISGNTIYF. The CDR3 DNA reads TGTGCCATCAGGAGGGACATCTCTGGAAACACCATATATTTT.

This rearrangement joins TRBV5-5 to TRBJ1-2, with 12 bases fitting TRBD1. CDR3 size: 16 residues. The germline gives CDR1 SGHKS, CDR2 YYEKEE (reference sequence). Trimming took 1 base from V and 8 from J; bases not matched to a gene: 9. CDR3 nucleotides: TGTGCCAGCAGCTTGTTCGGGACAGGGGGCGTTCGGGGCTACACCTTC. It is translated as CASSLFGTGGVRGYTF.

The chain is built from TRBV10-3 and TRBJ1-2; D may be TRBD1 (6 bases). Between the trimmed V and J ends, which lost 2 bases and 7 bases, there was a span of 17 bases. Germline V gene lookup returns CDR1 ENHRY and CDR2 SYGVKD. This CDR3 is built from 15 residues. The CDR3 DNA is TGTGCCATCAGTGAGATGGCAGGGGTAAAGGTTGGCTACACCTTC. Its translation: CAISEMAGVKVGYTF.

The CDR3 reads CASSAYHTFSGRLAYEQYF. CDR3 in DNA: TGTGCCAGCAGCGCCTACCACACCTTCAGCGGGAGGCTCGCCTACGAGCAGTACTTC. V is TRBV11-2 and J is TRBJ2-7; 9 bases line up with TRBD2. The germline V gene encodes CDR1 SGHAT and CDR2 FQNNGV. The CDR3 is made up of 19 amino acids. Trimming removed 5 bases from V and 2 bases from J; junction bases left unmatched: 19.

The V gene is TRBV19, the J gene TRBJ2-7; 9 bases are a match to TRBD1. Germline loops: CDR1 LNHDA, CDR2 SQIVND (reference sequence). The CDR3 is 15 amino acids. V shed 3 bases, J shed 0 bases, and the junction held 3 bases outside the gene matches. CDR3 DNA: TGTGCCAGTAGTATGTCGACAGGGGGCTCCTACGAGCAGTACTTC. Amino acids: CASSMSTGGSYEQYF. The full variable domain, in which reference TRBV19 and TRBJ2-7 provide the parts outside the CDR3, is DGGITQSPKYLFRKEGQNVTLSCEQNLNHDAMYWYRQDPGQGLRLIYYSQIVNDFQKGDIAEGYSVSREKKESFPLTVTSAQKNPTAFYLCASSMSTGGSYEQYFGPGTRLTVT.

This chain connects TRBV7-9 to TRBJ1-1, with no clear D. CDR1 and CDR2 (germline): SEHNR, FQNEAQ (reference sequence). Trimming left V 4 bases short and J 7 bases short, with 28 bases between. This CDR3 has 18 residues. CDR3 sequence reads: CASSYSPSRVGRSFEAFF. CDR3 nucleotide sequence: TGTGCCAGCAGCTACTCTCCTTCTCGAGTAGGGCGTTCGTTTGAAGCTTTCTTT.

V and J are TRBV2 and TRBJ1-2, with D possibly TRBD1 on 6 matching bases. The CDR3 covers 14 residues. Germline CDR1 is SNHLY and CDR2 is FYNNEI. The V and J ends lost 4 bases and 5 bases respectively, with 14 bases between them. CDR3 nucleotides: TGTGCCAGCAGTGTAATGGGGGCAAGGTATGGCTACACCTTC. It translates to CASSVMGARYGYTF.

The gene calls are TRBV5-1 and TRBJ2-6, with D possibly being TRBD1 (5 bases). Per germline, CDR1 SGHRS and CDR2 YFSETQ. V was trimmed by 0 bases and J by 3 bases, leaving 10 bases between them. CDR3 size: 16 residues. The CDR3 bases are TGCGCCAGCAGCTTGGTGGGGCTAGGTGGGGCCAACGTCCTGACTTTC. The encoded protein is CASSLVGLGGANVLTF.